Listed below are T cell receptor beta chains from one sample, sequenced in a study of cytomegalovirus exposure and HLA in healthy donors. Measured with immunoSEQ multiplex PCR; TCRdb has only the in-frame clones, and not every one. The table records about 140,000 clones, about 74% of them present only once. The source material was PBMCs. Source of these receptors: a male donor in good health and CMV-seronegative. The CDR3 runs from the conserved cysteine through the conserved F or W. A D gene is named only where the DNA matches it firmly. Not every row has a clone size; where given, it reads once, few, many or a size class.

TRBJ2-2 | TRBD2 | TRBV29-1 | - | CSAEGLAANTGELFF | TGCAGCGCCGAAGGACTAGCGGCGAACACCGGGGAGCTGTTTTTT
TRBJ2-3 | - | TRBV5-4 | - | CASSLTGSYTDTQYF | TGTGCCAGCAGCTTGACCGGGAGCTACACAGATACGCAGTATTTT
TRBJ1-5 | TRBD1 | TRBV2 | - | CASSPWGTGPQPQHF | TGTGCCAGCAGCCCCTGGGGGACAGGGCCTCAGCCCCAGCATTTT
TRBJ1-5 | TRBD1 | TRBV6-6 | - | CASSQPGTGNQPQHF | TGTGCCAGCAGTCAACCCGGGACAGGCAATCAGCCCCAGCATTTT
TRBJ2-1 | - | TRBV4-3 | once | CASSQKAASSYNEQFF | TGCGCCAGCAGCCAGAAAGCGGCGAGCTCCTACAATGAGCAGTTCTTC
TRBJ2-7 | TRBD2 | TRBV2 | - | CASGRLAVYKQYF | TGTGCCAGCGGGAGACTAGCGGTATACAAGCAGTACTTC
TRBJ1-4 | - | TRBV5-4 | - | CASSAGWAEKLFF | TGTGCCAGCAGCGCAGGGTGGGCCGAAAAACTGTTTTTT
TRBJ2-7 | TRBD2 | TRBV7-9 | - | CSSSSLAGGGRYEQYF | TGTTCCAGCAGCTCCCTAGCGGGAGGGGGTCGCTACGAGCAGTACTTC
TRBJ2-3 | - | TRBV5-1 | - | CASSLGSGAGGTDTQYF | TGCGCCAGCAGCTTAGGATCAGGGGCGGGAGGCACAGATACGCAGTATTTT
TRBJ2-7 | TRBD1 | TRBV28 | - | CASSGTGGRVANEQYF | TGTGCCAGCTCCGGGACAGGGGGCAGAGTGGCTAACGAGCAGTACTTC
TRBJ1-6 | - | TRBV19 | - | CASSPGDLSPLHF | TGTGCCTCCAGCCCAGGGGACCTATCACCCCTCCACTTT
TRBJ2-1 | TRBD2 | TRBV10-3 | - | CAISGLAGINEQFF | TGTGCCATCAGTGGACTAGCGGGAATCAATGAGCAGTTCTTC
TRBJ2-2 | TRBD2 | TRBV27 | once | CASSTAGGLNTGELLF | TGTGCCAGCAGTACGGCGGGAGGGTTGAACACCGGGGAGCTGCTTTTT
TRBJ2-3 | - | TRBV5-1 | - | CASSRSDGGEFTDTQYF | TGCGCCAGCAGCCGCAGTGACGGAGGAGAATTCACAGATACGCAGTATTTT
TRBJ2-2 | - | TRBV28 | once | CASRLRWTGELFF | TGTGCCAGCAGACTTCGGTGGACCGGGGAGCTGTTTTTT
TRBJ2-1 | TRBD2 | TRBV7-8 | - | CASSKGLAVNEQFF | TGTGCCAGCTCCAAGGGACTAGCGGTGAATGAGCAGTTCTTC
TRBJ1-2 | - | TRBV30 | - | CACPGAHGYTF | TGTGCCTGTCCAGGGGCTCATGGCTACACCTTC
TRBJ1-5 | - | TRBV28 | - | CASSFLETGLNQPQHF | TGTGCCAGCAGTTTTTTGGAAACAGGGCTCAATCAGCCCCAGCATTTT
TRBJ2-7 | - | TRBV7-2 | - | CASSLVTTTRGVGQYF | TGTGCCAGCAGCTTAGTCACAACCACCAGGGGAGTAGGGCAGTACTTC
TRBJ2-7 | - | TRBV7-8 | - | CASSPPRDFYEQYF | TGTGCCAGCAGCCCCCCCCGGGACTTCTACGAGCAGTACTTC
TRBJ2-2 | - | TRBV4-1 | - | CASSQGQDRLWTGELFF | TGCGCCAGCAGCCAAGGGCAGGATCGGTTGTGGACCGGGGAGCTGTTTTTT
TRBJ2-7 | TRBD1 | TRBV7-9 | - | CASSSEDRVLYEQYF | TGTGCCAGCAGCTCAGAGGACAGGGTATTGTACGAGCAGTACTTC
TRBJ2-3 | - | TRBV10-2 | - | CASKDTFTDTQYF | TGCGCCAGCAAGGACACCTTCACAGATACGCAGTATTTT
TRBJ2-1 | - | TRBV27 | - | CASSLGLGHNEQFF | TGTGCCAGCAGTCTAGGGTTGGGGCACAATGAGCAGTTCTTC
TRBJ2-7 | TRBD1 | TRBV2 | - | CASSAGTEREQYF | TGTGCCAGCAGCGCCGGGACAGAGCGCGAGCAGTACTTC
TRBJ2-7 | - | TRBV27 | - | CASSLEKERPSGQYF | TGTGCCAGCAGTTTAGAGAAAGAGCGCCCCTCGGGGCAGTACTTC
TRBJ1-6 | TRBD1 | TRBV30 | - | CAWRQGWNSPLHF | TGTGCCTGGCGACAGGGTTGGAATTCACCCCTCCACTTT